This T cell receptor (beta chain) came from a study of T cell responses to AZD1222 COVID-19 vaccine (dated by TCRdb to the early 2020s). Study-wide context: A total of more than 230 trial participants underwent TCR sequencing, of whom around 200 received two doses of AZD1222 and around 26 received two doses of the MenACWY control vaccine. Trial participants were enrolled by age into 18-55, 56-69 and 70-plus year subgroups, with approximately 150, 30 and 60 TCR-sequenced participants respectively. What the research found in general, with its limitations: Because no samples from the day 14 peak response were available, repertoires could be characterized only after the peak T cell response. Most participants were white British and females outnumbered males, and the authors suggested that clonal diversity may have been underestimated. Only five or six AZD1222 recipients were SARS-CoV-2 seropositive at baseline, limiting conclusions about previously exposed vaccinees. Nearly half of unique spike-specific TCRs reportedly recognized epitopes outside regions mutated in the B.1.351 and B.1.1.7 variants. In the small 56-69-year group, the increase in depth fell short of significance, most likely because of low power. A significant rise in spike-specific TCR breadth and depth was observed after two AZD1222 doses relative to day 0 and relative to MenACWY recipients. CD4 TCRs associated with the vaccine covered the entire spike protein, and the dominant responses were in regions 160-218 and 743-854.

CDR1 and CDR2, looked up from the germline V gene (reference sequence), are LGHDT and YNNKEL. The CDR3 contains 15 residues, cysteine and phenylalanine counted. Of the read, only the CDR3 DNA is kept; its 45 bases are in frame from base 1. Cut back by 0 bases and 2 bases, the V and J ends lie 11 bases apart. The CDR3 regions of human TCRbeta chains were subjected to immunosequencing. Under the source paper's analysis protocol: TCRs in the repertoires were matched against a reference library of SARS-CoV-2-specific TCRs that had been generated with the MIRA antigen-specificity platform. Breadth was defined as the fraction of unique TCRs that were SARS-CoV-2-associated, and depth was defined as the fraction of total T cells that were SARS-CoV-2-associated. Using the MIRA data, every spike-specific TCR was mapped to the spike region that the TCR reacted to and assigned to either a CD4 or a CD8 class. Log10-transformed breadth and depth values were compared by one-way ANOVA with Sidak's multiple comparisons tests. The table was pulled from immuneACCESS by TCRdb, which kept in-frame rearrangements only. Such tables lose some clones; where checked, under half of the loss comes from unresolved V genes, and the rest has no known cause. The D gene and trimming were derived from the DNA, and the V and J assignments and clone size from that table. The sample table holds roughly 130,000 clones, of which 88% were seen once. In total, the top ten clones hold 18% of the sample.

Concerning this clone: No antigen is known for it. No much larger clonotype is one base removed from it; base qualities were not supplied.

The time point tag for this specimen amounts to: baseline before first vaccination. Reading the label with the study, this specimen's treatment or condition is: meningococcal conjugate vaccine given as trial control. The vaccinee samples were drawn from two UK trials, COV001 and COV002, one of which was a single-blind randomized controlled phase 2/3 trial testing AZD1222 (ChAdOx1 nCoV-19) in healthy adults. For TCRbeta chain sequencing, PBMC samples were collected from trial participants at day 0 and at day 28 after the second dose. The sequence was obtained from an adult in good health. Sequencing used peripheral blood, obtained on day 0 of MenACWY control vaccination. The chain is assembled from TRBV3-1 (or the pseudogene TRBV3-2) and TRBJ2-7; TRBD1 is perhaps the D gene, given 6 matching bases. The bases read TGTGCCAGCAGCCAAGAGAGAGGGACAACCTACGAGCAGTACTTC. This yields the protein CASSQERGTTYEQYF.